The TCR beta chain described here comes from a study of blood T cell repertoires in COVID-19 (dated by TCRdb to the early 2020s). With regard to the full study: Samples from collaborators originated in the United States, Italy and Spain and spanned both the acute and convalescent phases of COVID-19. The material from the prospective study consisted of cDNA or gDNA derived from T cells, B-cell-depleted T cells, or PBMCs. HLA class I and class II types, where available, came from metadata supplied by the sample provider rather than from assay-based typing. Nearly every sample came with metadata listing a de-identified subject ID, COVID-19 status, age in years and sex. Samples came from the ongoing ImmuneRACE study (first 160 participants) plus 1,254 subjects from 6 global collaborators. Deeply sampled blood TCRbeta repertoires from subjects exposed to, actively infected with, or recovered from COVID-19 were included in the dataset. The repertoires were released in a freely available public database intended as a resource for research on the immune response to SARS-CoV-2.

The research as a whole found: Clinical and demographic metadata were provided uncurated, with the amount varying by source and participant.

The immunoSEQ Assay, a bias-controlled multiplex PCR, was used to amplify TCRbeta CDR3 regions from genomic DNA. As for the authors' bioinformatics: The number of nucleated cells in each sample was estimated from the amplification of reference gene primers within the assay. Sequence reads were collapsed and filtered to measure the absolute abundance of every unique TCRbeta CDR3 rearrangement. For each sample, productive Simpson clonality was calculated as the square root of Simpson's diversity index across productive rearrangements. Here the immuneACCESS table is served through TCRdb, limited to in-frame sequences with V and J called. Missing clones are a known gap in these copies; in checked studies unresolved V genes cover under half, and the rest lacks a known reason. The D gene and trimming were derived from the DNA, and the V and J assignments and clone size from that table. Present in this sample are about 440,000 clones, about nine tenths of which were seen just once. 0.6% of the sample goes to the ten largest clones.

Participants in the prospective study were enrolled through a virtual design, were aged roughly 18 to 100 years, and lived in about 25 United States geographic areas. In the prospective study, cohorts were assigned on the basis of participant-reported clinical history obtained from a screening survey and a study questionnaire. Recovered participants in ImmuneRACE Cohort 3 were defined as having two consecutive negative NP/OP PCR tests, clearance from a healthcare professional, or resolution of symptoms. Each participant in the prospective study had whole blood, serum and a nasopharyngeal or oropharyngeal swab collected by mobile phlebotomists. Participants in the prospective study had the option to provide additional blood draws and questionnaires over an approximately 2-month period. Prospective study blood samples were shipped either frozen or at room temperature before DNA extraction. Worth noting for this clone: It lacks a known antigen. There are no base qualities to consult, and no much larger clone falls within one base.

Sequencing was performed on PBMCs or T cells enriched from blood (not recorded which). The sequence derives from a man aged 18 to 35 who had recovered from COVID-19.

This receptor has the CDR3 CASSPRGLYGYTF. In nucleotides, the sequence is TGTGCCAGCAGTCCCCGGGGTCTCTATGGCTACACCTTC. In this chain, TRBV27 is recombined with TRBJ1-2; no D gene call is confident. From a lookup of the germline V gene (reference sequence), CDR1 and CDR2 are MNHEY and SMNVEV. Spanning cysteine to phenylalanine, the CDR3 consists of 13 amino acids. Of the read, only the CDR3 DNA is kept; its 39 bases are in frame from base 1. Deletion took 5 bases off V and 4 bases off J, with a span of 11 bases between the germline ends.